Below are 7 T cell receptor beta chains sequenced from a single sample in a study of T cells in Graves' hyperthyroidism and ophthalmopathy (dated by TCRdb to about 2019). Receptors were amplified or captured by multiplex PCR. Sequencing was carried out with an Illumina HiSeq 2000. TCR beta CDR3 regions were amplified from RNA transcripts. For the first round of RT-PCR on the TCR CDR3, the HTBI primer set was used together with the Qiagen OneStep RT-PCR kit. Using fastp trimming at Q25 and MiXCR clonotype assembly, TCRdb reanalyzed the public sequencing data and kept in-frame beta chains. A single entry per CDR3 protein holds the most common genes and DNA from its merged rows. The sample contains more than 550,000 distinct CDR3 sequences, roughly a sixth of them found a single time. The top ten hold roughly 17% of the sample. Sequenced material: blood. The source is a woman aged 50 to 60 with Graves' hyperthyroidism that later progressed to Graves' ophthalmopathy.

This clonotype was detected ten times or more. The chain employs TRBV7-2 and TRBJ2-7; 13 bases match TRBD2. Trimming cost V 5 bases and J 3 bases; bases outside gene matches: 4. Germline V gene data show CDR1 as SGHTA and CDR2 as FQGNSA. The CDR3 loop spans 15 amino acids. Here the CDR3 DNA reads TGTGCCAGCAGCGGGGGACTAGCGGGGCGCTACGAGCAGTACTTC. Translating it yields CASSGGLAGRYEQYF.

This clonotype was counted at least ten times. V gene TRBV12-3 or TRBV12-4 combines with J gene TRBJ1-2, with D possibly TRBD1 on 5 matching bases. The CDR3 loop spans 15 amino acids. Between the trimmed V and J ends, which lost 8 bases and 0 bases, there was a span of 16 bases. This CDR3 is CASSLFRGANYGYTF. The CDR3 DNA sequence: TGTGCCAGCTCGCTTTTTAGGGGAGCTAACTATGGCTACACCTTC.

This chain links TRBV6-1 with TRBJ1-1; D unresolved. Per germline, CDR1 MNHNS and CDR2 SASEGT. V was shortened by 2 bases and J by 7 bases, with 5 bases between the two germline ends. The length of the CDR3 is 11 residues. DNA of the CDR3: TGTGCCAGCAGTGAACAATTTGAAGCTTTCTTT. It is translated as CASSEQFEAFF.

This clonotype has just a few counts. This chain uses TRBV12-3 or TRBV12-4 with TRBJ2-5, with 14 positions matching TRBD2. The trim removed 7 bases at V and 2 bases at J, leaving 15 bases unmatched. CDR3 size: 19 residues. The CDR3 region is CASTGLAGGRGDEQETQYF. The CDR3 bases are TGTGCCAGCACCGGACTAGCGGGGGGCCGCGGGGACGAACAAGAGACCCAGTACTTC.

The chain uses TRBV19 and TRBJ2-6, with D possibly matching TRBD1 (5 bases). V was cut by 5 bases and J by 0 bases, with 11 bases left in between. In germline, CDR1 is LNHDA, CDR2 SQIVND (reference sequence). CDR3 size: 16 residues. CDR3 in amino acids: CASSPGQFSGANVLTF. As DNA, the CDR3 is TGTGCCAGTAGTCCCGGACAATTCTCTGGGGCCAACGTCCTGACTTTC.

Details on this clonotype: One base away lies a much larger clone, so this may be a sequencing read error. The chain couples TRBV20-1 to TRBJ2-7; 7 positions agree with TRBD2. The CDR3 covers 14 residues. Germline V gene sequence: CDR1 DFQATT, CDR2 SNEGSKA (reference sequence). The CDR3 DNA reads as TGCGGTGCTAGTTTAGGGGCTAGCGGATACGAGCAGTACTTC. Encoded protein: CGASLGASGYEQYF.

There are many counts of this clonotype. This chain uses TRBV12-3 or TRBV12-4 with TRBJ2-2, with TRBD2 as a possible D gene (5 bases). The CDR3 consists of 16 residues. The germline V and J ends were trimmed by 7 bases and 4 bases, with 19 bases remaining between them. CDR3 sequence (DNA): TGTGCCAGCACCCCTTACCCGCTCGAGGGCACCGGGGAGCTGTTTTTT. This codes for CASTPYPLEGTGELFF.